These 21 T cell receptor beta chains came from one sample sequenced in a study of CD8 T cells in ankylosing spondylitis. MiXCR, run by TCRdb on the 5' RACE reads, gives a single entry per CDR3 protein. The data contain some 300,000 distinct CDR3 sequences, roughly 20% of them singletons. Sequences were obtained from blood, either unsorted or a sorted T cell fraction (not recorded which). Receptors were obtained from a female donor with ankylosing spondylitis or in good health (not recorded which).

This clonotype was seen ten or more times. This chain joins TRBV7-8 and TRBJ2-1; D is uncertain. This CDR3 is 14 amino acids long. Trimming shortened V by 5 bases and J by 7 bases, and 15 bases separated the two germline ends. Germline CDR1 and CDR2: SGHVS and FQNEAQ. As DNA, the CDR3 is TGTGCCAGCAGCCGTCAGACCGGCGGAAATGAGCAGTTCTTC. It specifies CASSRQTGGNEQFF.

This clonotype was observed a handful of times. The chain joins TRBV5-1 to TRBJ2-1; no firm D call. The CDR3 covers 14 residues. CDR1 is SGHRS, CDR2 YFSETQ, per germline. Between the trimmed V and J ends, which lost 4 bases and 7 bases, there was a span of 15 bases. CDR3 DNA sequence: TGCGCCAGCAGCGAGCAAGGGCAGCCGAATGAGCAGTTCTTC. Amino acids: CASSEQGQPNEQFF.

This clonotype was seen many times. The chain joins TRBV12-3 or TRBV12-4 to TRBJ2-1, with TRBD2 matching 7 bases. Losses at the gene ends were 0 bases for V and 6 bases for J; bases not matched to a gene: 5. This CDR3 is built from 15 residues. CDR3 sequence: CASSLAGGNSNEQFF. For the CDR3, the DNA is TGTGCCAGCAGTTTAGCGGGAGGGAACTCCAATGAGCAGTTCTTC.

The sample holds a few counts of this clonotype. This rearrangement joins TRBV6-5 to TRBJ1-4, with D possibly matching TRBD1 (6 bases). The length of the CDR3 is 14 residues. The V end was cut by 4 bases, the J end by 5 bases, with 11 bases between. CDR1 and CDR2 from the germline V gene are MNHEY and SVGAGI. Here the CDR3 DNA reads TGTGCCAGCAGTTTGGACAGAGAAAATGAAAAACTGTTTTTT. Amino acid sequence: CASSLDRENEKLFF.

This chain joins TRBV20-1 and TRBJ2-2; D gene unclear. CDR1 is DFQATT, CDR2 SNEGSKA, per germline (reference sequence). The CDR3 is 13 residues long. The V end lost 7 bases, the J end lost 2 bases, and 11 bases lay between the germline ends. The CDR3 coding sequence is TGCAGTGGGAGTCGGGTAAACACCGGGGAGCTGTTTTTT. This translates into CSGSRVNTGELFF.

This clonotype was found a few times. The chain employs TRBV11-2 and TRBJ2-7, with D perhaps assigned TRBD1 or TRBD2 (5 bases each). Per germline, CDR1 SGHAT and CDR2 FQNNGV. V was cut by 1 base and J by 1 base, with 14 bases left in between. This CDR3 has 16 amino acids. The CDR3 loop is CASSLVFVGGSYEQYF. DNA for the CDR3: TGTGCCAGCAGCTTAGTATTTGTTGGGGGATCCTACGAGCAGTACTTC.

The V gene is TRBV29-1, the J gene TRBJ2-3; possibly TRBD2 for D (6 bases). With 6 bases removed from V and 3 bases from J, the gap between germline ends came to 10 bases. The CDR3 has 12 residues. The germline gives CDR1 SQVTM, CDR2 ANQGSEA. The CDR3 DNA reads TGCAGCGTACGGAGCGGGACAGATACGCAGTATTTT. Translation gives CSVRSGTDTQYF.

V and J are TRBV20-1 and TRBJ2-2; TRBD1 might be the D (6 bases). The germline gives CDR1 DFQATT, CDR2 SNEGSKA (reference sequence). CDR3 length: 15 amino acids. V lost 1 base, J lost 5 bases, and 14 bases lay in between. This CDR3 is CSARGNREITGELFF. CDR3 DNA: TGCAGTGCTAGAGGGAACAGGGAAATAACCGGGGAGCTGTTTTTT.

The CDR3 sequence: CASSLEFGRLTGELFF. CDR3 coding DNA: TGTGCCAGCAGCTTAGAATTTGGCAGACTCACCGGGGAGCTGTTTTTT. The chain combines TRBV7-2 with TRBJ2-2, with D unclear. Trimming cost V 1 base and J 4 bases, with 13 bases left between them. The germline V gene has CDR1 SGHTA and CDR2 FQGNSA. The CDR3 consists of 16 residues. The full variable domain, in which reference TRBV7-2 and TRBJ2-2 provide the parts outside the CDR3, is GAGVSQSPSNKVTEKGKDVELRCDPISGHTALYWYRQSLGQGLEFLIYFQGNSAPDKSGLPSDRFSAERTGGSVSTLTIQRTQQEDSAVYLCASSLEFGRLTGELFFGEGSRLTVL.

V is TRBV5-1 and J is TRBJ2-7; D remains unclear. There are 16 residues in the CDR3. Germline loops: CDR1 SGHRS, CDR2 YFSETQ. The V end lost 4 bases, the J end lost 7 bases, and 24 bases lay between the germline ends. CDR3 protein: CASSLLLGMELSEQYF. The CDR3 nucleotides read TGCGCCAGCAGCCTCCTTCTGGGAATGGAACTCTCGGAGCAGTACTTC.

This chain uses TRBV12-3 or TRBV12-4 with TRBJ1-6, with D hard to call. The CDR3 has 13 amino acids. The germline V and J ends were trimmed by 3 bases and 9 bases, with 9 bases remaining between them. The CDR3 loop reads CASSLKGGSPLHF. The CDR3 bases are TGTGCCAGCAGTTTGAAAGGTGGTTCACCCCTCCACTTT.

This clonotype was observed many times. The chain employs TRBV12-3 or TRBV12-4 and TRBJ2-5, with D perhaps TRBD2 (6 bases). V was pared by 4 bases and J by 5 bases, with 14 bases between. This CDR3 contains 14 residues. In DNA, the CDR3 is TGTGCCAGCAGTTCTGGAGGGCCTTGGGAGACCCAGTACTTC. Protein sequence: CASSSGGPWETQYF.

The J gene is TRBJ2-2, the V gene TRBV9; D is possibly TRBD2 (5 bases). With 0 bases removed from V and 1 base from J, the gap between germline ends came to 7 bases. This CDR3 is built from 15 residues. The germline V gene encodes CDR1 SGDLS and CDR2 YYNGEE. CDR3 region: CASSVGAGNTGELFF. The CDR3 DNA is TGTGCCAGCAGCGTAGGGGCGGGGAACACCGGGGAGCTGTTTTTT. The whole variable domain, remainder taken from reference TRBV9 and TRBJ2-2, is DSGVTQTPKHLITATGQRVTLRCSPRSGDLSVYWYQQSLDQGLQFLIQYYNGEERAKGNILERFSAQQFPDLHSELNLSSLELGDSALYFCASSVGAGNTGELFFGEGSRLTVL.

The chain is built from TRBV12-3 or TRBV12-4 and TRBJ2-3; D not resolved. The CDR3 contains 15 residues. V lost 7 bases and J lost 2, with 16 bases in between. DNA for the CDR3: TGTGCCAGCACTCCGGAATGGGTTATCACAGATACGCAGTATTTT. Protein product: CASTPEWVITDTQYF.

The V and J genes are TRBV4-1 and TRBJ2-1; 7 positions agree with TRBD1. Losses at the gene ends were 4 bases for V and 0 bases for J; bases not matched to a gene: 6. CDR1 is MGHRA and CDR2 is YSYEKL in the germline V gene. The CDR3 consists of 16 residues. The CDR3 nucleotides are TGCGCCAGCAGCCTAAGCGAGGGGGCCTCCTACAATGAGCAGTTCTTC. This translates into CASSLSEGASYNEQFF.

The rearrangement joins TRBV20-1 to TRBJ2-1; D perhaps matches TRBD2 (6 bases). This CDR3 has 13 residues. Germline V gene data show CDR1 as DFQATT and CDR2 as SNEGSKA (reference sequence). V shed 5 bases and J shed 10 bases, with 18 bases lying between them. As DNA, the CDR3 is TGCAGTGCTTCCCGGGACTCCGAAGGGGAGCAGTTCTTC. Amino acid sequence: CSASRDSEGEQFF.

The chain combines TRBV27 with TRBJ2-6; TRBD1 or TRBD2 may be the D gene (5 bases each). The V and J ends lost 4 bases and 4 bases respectively, with 14 bases between them. The length of the CDR3 is 16 residues. Germline V gene sequence: CDR1 MNHEY, CDR2 SMNVEV (reference sequence). The CDR3 spells CASSSRGGLGANVLTF. In DNA form, the CDR3 reads TGTGCCAGCAGTTCAAGGGGCGGGTTAGGGGCCAACGTCCTGACTTTC.

This clonotype came up once. The chain carries TRBV12-3 or TRBV12-4 and TRBJ2-7, with TRBD1 matching 9 bases. Unmatched junction bases numbered 10, after V lost 5 bases and J lost 5 bases. This CDR3 has 15 amino acids. CDR3 DNA sequence: TGTGCCAGCAGTCCTCGACAGGGGGGTCGAGACGAGCAGTACTTC. This encodes CASSPRQGGRDEQYF.

The rearrangement joins TRBV4-2 to TRBJ2-1; TRBD2 matches 13 bases. This CDR3 region has 18 residues. In germline, CDR1 is LGHNA, CDR2 YNFKEQ. V trimming: 4 bases; J trimming: 6 bases; junction bases outside the gene matches: 12. The CDR3: CASSLRFTGTSGANEQFF. DNA for the CDR3: TGTGCCAGCAGCCTCAGATTCACCGGGACTAGCGGGGCCAATGAGCAGTTCTTC.

This chain links TRBV25-1 with TRBJ2-6, with D possibly being TRBD2 (6 bases). The germline V gene encodes CDR1 MGHDK and CDR2 SYGVNS. Trimming removed 1 base from V and 0 bases from J, with 16 bases in between. The CDR3 loop spans 19 amino acids. CDR3 coding DNA: TGTGCCAGCAGTGAATCTCCAGCGGGCACCTCCTCTGGGGCCAACGTCCTGACTTTC. It encodes CASSESPAGTSSGANVLTF.

This clonotype was seen only a few times. The V gene is TRBV6-1, the J gene TRBJ1-1; tentative D call: TRBD1 (5 bases). V dropped 5 bases and J dropped 0 bases, with 19 bases sitting between them. CDR1 MNHNS and CDR2 SASEGT come from the germline V gene. The CDR3 contains 17 residues. CDR3 sequence (DNA): TGTGCCAGCAGTCAACTTGGGAGGGGTTTCATGAACACTGAAGCTTTCTTT. As protein: CASSQLGRGFMNTEAFF.